These 3 T cell receptor beta chains were sequenced from one sample in a study of blood T cell repertoires in COVID-19. Only in-frame clones appear in the TCRdb table, and some are missing; sequencing was by immunoSEQ multiplex PCR. The table lists approximately 300,000 clones, more than 75% of them singletons. Sequencing was carried out using peripheral blood. The receptors originated from a woman in her forties or fifties with acute or convalescent COVID-19.

In this sample, this clone turned up a few times. The chain links TRBV27 to TRBJ1-1; a weak D match, TRBD1 (5 bases). Trimming took off 5 bases at V and 6 bases at J, with 10 bases between the two ends. CDR3 length equals 12 residues. CDR1 is MNHEY, CDR2 SMNVEV, per germline (reference sequence). CDR3 DNA sequence: TGTGCCAGCAGTCCCTGGGGCTCTGAAGCTTTCTTT. Protein: CASSPWGSEAFF.

The genes are TRBV28 and TRBJ1-2; D is undetermined. V lost 7 bases and J 0 bases, leaving 18 bases between the germline ends. This CDR3 is 16 amino acids long. CDR1 is MDHEN and CDR2 is SYDVKM in the germline V gene. The CDR3 nucleotides are TGTGCCAGCACCTTCCCTGCGGGTACCGCTAACTATGGCTACACCTTC. It translates to CASTFPAGTANYGYTF.

V usage is TRBV24-1 and J usage is TRBJ2-1; weak D call: TRBD2 (6 bases). CDR1 is KGHDR, CDR2 SFDVKD, per germline. Trimming left V 1 base short and J 6 bases short, with 15 bases between. CDR3 size: 16 residues. CDR3: CATSDLRQGGGNEQFF. CDR3 in DNA: TGTGCCACCAGTGATTTAAGGCAGGGAGGAGGCAATGAGCAGTTCTTC.